The source of this T cell receptor beta chain is a study of shared clonotypes between healthy human individuals (dated by TCRdb to 2020 to 2021). Turning to the overall study: A few men and two women, aged 18 to 49 years, made up the cohort. Per donor, three plates each were used for CD4 naive and CD4 memory, two for CD8 naive, and one for CD8 memory. Blood TCR repertoires of four to six healthy adults were deeply sequenced to estimate repertoire size and the extent of clonotype sharing between individuals. To increase sequencing depth and limit assay-specific biases, different laboratories used diverse techniques to prepare libraries and sequence TCR repertoires. Per donor, leukapheresis produced somewhere between about 0.9 and 9.5 billion PBMCs. The research as a whole found: Only blood was sampled, and tissue TCR repertoires likely differ from those in blood. Incomplete sequencing was indicated by rarefaction of sorted-subset datasets, despite the large sequencing depth. Compared with non-shared clonotypes, the clonotypes found in all four sorted-subset donors had higher generation probabilities. Larger estimated clonotype richness was generally found for naive subsets than for memory subsets. Pairwise subsampling indicated that sequencing depth was expected to affect the degree of clonotype sharing among donors. Because the study included only a small number of donors, the genetic and exposure-history diversity represented was limited. Across four donors, around 5.4% of naive CD4, approximately 4% of naive CD8, about 2% of memory CD4, and approximately 0.42% of memory CD8 clonotypes were shared.

The donors were healthy, HIV-negative adults who had no recently reported acute infections or vaccinations. Only Caucasian adults living in Nashville, Tennessee, USA were represented among the donors. CD4+ T cells were enriched by magnetic negative selection; naive cells were then positively selected on CD45RA, and the negative fraction formed the memory subset. Blood was collected by leukapheresis, and PBMCs were isolated by Ficoll-Histopaque density gradient centrifugation and then cryopreserved in liquid nitrogen vapor phase. Analytical flow cytometry was used to check the purity and quantity of each magnetically sorted T cell population. Genomic DNA was isolated from each sorted fraction and quantified by UV absorbance on a Nanodrop 2000c. As to this clone: Which antigen it targets is not known. No base quality values were provided; no much bigger clone lies one nucleotide off.

According to the germline V gene, CDR1 reads SGDLS and CDR2 reads YYNGEE. From V the trimming removes 0 bases and from J it removes 3 bases, while the gene matches leave 3 bases of the junction unaccounted for. Including the terminal cysteine and phenylalanine, the CDR3 comprises 15 residues. CDR3 DNA is the only sequence kept; it has 45 bases, read in frame from the first base. TCR CDR3 regions were amplified from genomic DNA by multiplex PCR using the deep immunoSEQ assay. Extracted genomic DNA from each cell subset was spread evenly across all wells of several immunoSEQ 96-well plates, with each plate serving as a replicate. For sorted subsets, approximately 200 ng of genomic DNA, equivalent to 30,000 or so T cell genomes, went into each replicate PCR. Purified libraries were measured with a Qubit 3.0 fluorometer, size-checked on a Bioanalyzer 2100, and measured again with the KAPA Library Quantification kit. Every immunoSEQ 96-well plate was sequenced on a dedicated single-read 150-cycle Illumina NextSeq 550 flow cell. The original pipeline was this. The immunoSEQ output contained only junctional sequences without quality scores, so filtering could not match that applied to full-length reads. To assign V/J genes and CDR3, sequences were annotated against IMGT germline references using PyIR, a Python wrapper for IgBLAST v1.9. Reads were filtered out if the reads had weak V/J assignments (E-value above 1e-6), no CDR3, stop codons, out-of-frame junctions, or ambiguous translated residues. V3J clonotypes were defined as sequences sharing the same inferred V gene, J gene, and CDR3 amino acid sequence. The percentage overlap between two repertoires was calculated by dividing the number of shared unique clonotypes by the size of the smaller repertoire. Three approaches were used to assess repertoire richness: RTK rarefaction, the Chao1 estimator, and Recon v2.1 estimates of unobserved clonotypes. For all TCRbeta clonotypes obtained by the gDNA method from a few donors, generation probabilities were computed with OLGA. This immuneACCESS table, as held by TCRdb, lists in-frame sequences with V and J called but not all clones. Of the missing ones, under half trace to an unresolved V gene in checked studies; the others have no known cause. D and trimming come from the DNA, and the V and J calls and clone size come from that table. The sample contains some 2,100,000 clones, under 97% of them found a single time. The top ten hold 0.13% of the sample.

The chain was built from TRBV9 and TRBJ1-3, with 7 bases matching TRBD1. The clonotype comes from a man aged 18-30 years in good health. The sample comprised naive CD4+ T cells sorted from blood. The sample's cell subset or site, from its label and the paper: CD45RA+ positively selected. Read as DNA, the sequence is TGTGCCAGCAGCGTAGGGGCAGGGGGTGGAAACACCATATATTTT. Translated, this gives CASSVGAGGGNTIYF.